Presented here are 25 T cell receptor beta chains from one specimen sequenced in a study of T cell repertoires in ileal Crohn's disease. TCRdb keeps only in-frame clones here, not all; method: immunoSEQ multiplex PCR. The data contain 15,000 to 20,000 clones, roughly 91% of them seen just once; the ten biggest clones take up less than 4%. The sequencing input was ileal tissue. The receptors were sampled from an adult with Crohn's disease.

The J gene is TRBJ2-1, the V gene TRBV4-1; D uncertain. The CDR3 totals 14 residues. Trimming pared 0 bases from V and 2 bases from J, leaving 5 bases between. Germline V gene sequence: CDR1 MGHRA, CDR2 YSYEKL. In nucleotides, the CDR3 is TGCGCCAGCAGCCAAGACCGGGCCTACAATGAGCAGTTCTTC. It encodes CASSQDRAYNEQFF.

The chain combines TRBV19 with TRBJ1-2; TRBD1 aligns across 8 bases. J was trimmed by 4 bases and V by 7 bases; bases with no gene match: 11. The germline V gene has CDR1 LNHDA and CDR2 SQIVND (reference sequence). The CDR3 contains 15 residues. The CDR3 DNA is TGTGCCAGTACACCCTGGCAGGGGGCAACCTATGGCTACACCTTC. Translated, it gives CASTPWQGATYGYTF.

The CDR3 here is CASRDRVTQETQYF. CDR3 nucleotide sequence: TGTGCCAGCAGGGACAGGGTGACACAAGAGACCCAGTACTTC. This chain uses TRBV2 with TRBJ2-5; 8 positions agree with TRBD1. The V segment lost 6 bases and the J segment 2 bases; nucleotides outside the gene matches: 5. The CDR3 has 14 residues. Germline V gene data show CDR1 as SNHLY and CDR2 as FYNNEI. The whole variable domain, remainder taken from reference TRBV2 and TRBJ2-5, is EPEVTQTPSHQVTQMGQEVILRCVPISNHLYFYWYRQILGQKVEFLVSFYNNEISEKSEIFDDQFSVERPDGSNFTLKIRSTKLEDSAMYFCASRDRVTQETQYFGPGTRLLVL.

The chain carries TRBV6-1 and TRBJ1-1; the match to TRBD1 covers 7 bases. Per the germline V gene, CDR1 is MNHNS and CDR2 is SASEGT. V was pared by 7 bases and J by 2 bases, with 7 bases of the junction left unmatched. The CDR3 length is 14 residues. CDR3 amino acids: CASILDRANTEAFF. Written as DNA, the CDR3 is TGTGCCAGCATCCTCGACAGGGCCAACACTGAAGCTTTCTTT.

The chain uses TRBV5-4 and TRBJ2-3; D is perhaps TRBD1 (6 bases). From germline, CDR1 is SGHNT and CDR2 YYREEE (reference sequence). V was trimmed by 2 bases and J by 2 bases, leaving 12 bases between them. The CDR3 totals 15 residues. The CDR3 nucleotides read TGTGCCAGCAGCTTCAGAGGGGGAAACACAGATACGCAGTATTTT. Protein sequence: CASSFRGGNTDTQYF.

This chain uses TRBV27 with TRBJ1-1; the D gene is possibly TRBD1 (5 bases). V was clipped by 5 bases and J by 6 bases, with 13 bases between them. The CDR3 consists of 13 residues. Germline V lookup: CDR1 MNHEY, CDR2 SMNVEV (reference sequence). Written as DNA, the CDR3 is TGTGCCAGCAGTCCCCGCGGGGCCTCTGAAGCTTTCTTT. Translated, it gives CASSPRGASEAFF.

The gene calls are TRBV6-1 and TRBJ2-5; 15 bases agree with TRBD2. The DNA matches TRBJ2-7 better at its end, which makes the J call doubtful. The CDR3 sequence is 14 residues long. CDR1 MNHNS and CDR2 SASEGT come from the germline V gene. The CDR3 nucleotides are TGTGCCAGCGGACTAGCGGGGGGGCGTTACGAGCAGTACTTC. Translated: CASGLAGGRYEQYF.

The genes are TRBV30 and TRBJ2-7, with D hard to call. CDR3 length: 13 residues. Per the germline V gene, CDR1 is GTSNPN and CDR2 is SVGIG (reference sequence). Trimming removed 5 bases at V and 2 bases at J, with 13 bases between. The CDR3 loop reads CAWEVGGTYEQYF. The CDR3 DNA reads as TGTGCCTGGGAAGTAGGCGGTACCTACGAGCAGTACTTC. Full variable domain (outside the CDR3, taken from reference TRBV30 and TRBJ2-7): SQTIHQWPATLVQPVGSPLSLECTVEGTSNPNLYWYRQAAGRGLQLLFYSVGIGQISSEVPQNLSASRPQDRQFILSSKKLLLSDSGFYLCAWEVGGTYEQYFGPGTRLTVT.

The CDR3: CASSSGTGPSETQYF. In DNA form, the CDR3 reads TGCGCCAGCAGCTCCGGGACAGGACCATCAGAGACCCAGTACTTC. This chain joins TRBV5-1 and TRBJ2-5; 8 positions agree with TRBD1. Germline V lookup: CDR1 SGHRS, CDR2 YFSETQ. The CDR3 loop spans 15 amino acids. After removal of 3 bases from V and 4 bases from J, the junction contained 8 bases not matched to a gene.

The CDR3 region is CATKFFPDNSYEQYF. The CDR3 DNA follows: TGTGCCACCAAGTTTTTCCCGGACAATTCCTACGAGCAGTACTTC. J is TRBJ2-7 and V is TRBV6-1; a weak D match, TRBD1 (5 bases). Trimming took off 10 bases at V and 1 base at J, with 20 bases between the two ends. The CDR3 extends over 15 amino acids. From germline, CDR1 is MNHNS and CDR2 SASEGT.

J is TRBJ2-2 and V is TRBV18, with TRBD1 identical over 11 bases. The germline gives CDR1 KGHSH, CDR2 LQKENI. CDR3 size: 16 residues. J was trimmed by 8 bases and V by 2 bases; bases with no gene match: 7. CDR3 amino acids: CASSPGQGASRGELFF. In DNA, the CDR3 is TGTGCCAGCTCACCAGGACAGGGGGCGTCGAGAGGGGAGCTGTTTTTT.

This chain links TRBV6-1 with TRBJ1-1, with unresolved D. Per the germline V gene, CDR1 is MNHNS and CDR2 is SASEGT. V was trimmed by 10 bases and J by 0 bases, leaving 12 bases between them. CDR3 length: 13 amino acids. The CDR3 protein is CATRVFMNTEAFF. CDR3 DNA: TGTGCCACCCGGGTTTTCATGAACACTGAAGCTTTCTTT.

The chain employs TRBV27 and TRBJ2-7, with D unclear. Germline V gene sequence: CDR1 MNHEY, CDR2 SMNVEV (reference sequence). The ends were cut back, 0 bases at V and 0 bases at J, with 6 bases in the middle. This CDR3 contains 14 residues. The CDR3 DNA is TGTGCCAGCAGTTTATCCCCAGGCTCCTACGAGCAGTACTTC. Encoded protein: CASSLSPGSYEQYF.

In the case of this clone: In the same sample, other DNA sequences code for this CDR3. The V call is TRBV5-1, the J call TRBJ2-5; TRBD2 agrees at 15 bases. V shed 7 bases and J 4 bases; nucleotides not matched to a gene: 11. The V gene's germline CDR1 is SGHRS and CDR2 YFSETQ. The CDR3 spans 17 residues. This chain's CDR3 is CASAGGLAGGVGETQYF. The CDR3 DNA sequence: TGCGCCAGCGCCGGGGGACTAGCGGGGGGAGTGGGAGAGACCCAGTACTTC.

V gene TRBV11-2 combines with J gene TRBJ1-1, with a possible D match to TRBD1 (5 bases). This CDR3 contains 14 residues. Germline V CDR1 and CDR2: SGHAT, FQNNGV. Trimming stripped 5 bases from V and 3 bases from J, with 13 bases between. The CDR3 loop reads CASSTPQVYTEAFF. Here the CDR3 DNA reads TGTGCCAGCAGCACTCCACAGGTGTACACTGAAGCTTTCTTT. The full variable domain, its missing parts supplied by reference TRBV11-2 and TRBJ1-1, is EAGVAQSPRYKIIEKRQSVAFWCNPISGHATLYWYQQILGQGPKLLIQFQNNGVVDDSQLPKDRFSAERLKGVDSTLKIQPAKLEDSAVYLCASSTPQVYTEAFFGQGTRLTVV.

J is TRBJ2-2 and V is TRBV7-9; possibly TRBD1 for D (6 bases). V lost 5 bases and J 7 bases, leaving 11 bases between the germline ends. The germline gives CDR1 SEHNR, CDR2 FQNEAQ (reference sequence). The CDR3 has 13 amino acids. The CDR3 bases are TGTGCCAGCAGCCCCAGGGGAATCGGGGAGCTGTTTTTT. This encodes CASSPRGIGELFF.

The gene calls are TRBV5-1 and TRBJ2-6; 7 nucleotides line up with TRBD1. V dropped 0 bases and J dropped 0; count of bases not matched to a gene: 6. This CDR3 is 18 amino acids long. CDR1 is SGHRS, CDR2 YFSETQ, per germline. The CDR3 DNA reads TGCGCCAGCAGCTTGGGGGGACAGACGTTCTCTGGGGCCAACGTCCTGACTTTC. Amino acids: CASSLGGQTFSGANVLTF.

The rearrangement links TRBV5-6 to TRBJ2-5; TRBD1 is a possible D gene (6 bases). The CDR3 length is 14 residues. Germline-derived CDR1 and CDR2 are SGHDT and YYEEEE. The V end was cut by 4 bases, the J end by 1 base, with 11 bases between. CDR3 nucleotides: TGTGCCAGCAGCCCGGGACACCTCCAAGAGACCCAGTACTTC. Residues: CASSPGHLQETQYF.

This sequence joins TRBV6-5 and TRBJ1-6, with D possibly TRBD1 on 5 matching bases. CDR1 MNHEY and CDR2 SVGAGI come from the germline V gene. Trimming cost V 5 bases and J 7 bases, with 6 bases left between them. This CDR3 region has 12 residues. The CDR3 DNA sequence: TGTGCCAGCAGTCCAGGGAATTCACCCCTCCACTTT. Translating it yields CASSPGNSPLHF.

V and J are TRBV19 and TRBJ2-1; tentatively, D is TRBD1 (5 bases). The CDR3 consists of 18 residues. Germline V lookup: CDR1 LNHDA, CDR2 SQIVND (reference sequence). Trimming cost V 3 bases and J 4 bases, with 22 bases left between them. This CDR3 reads CASSIPREQARVYNEQFF. The DNA for the CDR3 is TGTGCCAGTAGTATCCCCCGTGAACAGGCCAGGGTATACAATGAGCAGTTCTTC. The full variable domain, rest sourced from reference TRBV19 and TRBJ2-1, is DGGITQSPKYLFRKEGQNVTLSCEQNLNHDAMYWYRQDPGQGLRLIYYSQIVNDFQKGDIAEGYSVSREKKESFPLTVTSAQKNPTAFYLCASSIPREQARVYNEQFFGPGTRLTVL.

This chain links TRBV19 with TRBJ2-7; 7 bases match TRBD2. CDR3 length: 15 amino acids. Trimming cost V 6 bases and J 1 base; bases outside gene matches: 9. Germline CDR1 LNHDA, CDR2 SQIVND (reference sequence). CDR3 region: CASRPSSGRSYEQYF. The DNA of the CDR3 is TGTGCCAGTAGGCCTTCTAGCGGCCGATCCTACGAGCAGTACTTC.

V and J are TRBV19 and TRBJ1-1; 8 bases line up with TRBD1. The CDR3 contains 13 residues. Germline loops: CDR1 LNHDA, CDR2 SQIVND (reference sequence). The ends lost 4 bases at V and 6 bases at J; junction bases unmatched: 4. The CDR3 spells CASSTGGMAEAFF. The CDR3 nucleotides read TGTGCCAGTAGTACAGGGGGCATGGCTGAAGCTTTCTTT.

The V call is TRBV12-5, the J call TRBJ2-5; no clear D gene. The CDR3 is made up of 13 amino acids. The germline V gene has CDR1 LGHNT and CDR2 FRNRAP. V shed 2 bases and J shed 2 bases, with 6 bases lying between them. For the CDR3, the DNA is TGTGCTAGTGGTTTGATGTCTCAAGAGACCCAGTACTTC. Its protein is CASGLMSQETQYF.

The rearrangement joins TRBV18 to TRBJ2-1; TRBD1 matches at 7 bases. The CDR3 sequence is 17 residues long. From germline, CDR1 is KGHSH and CDR2 LQKENI. V dropped 3 bases and J dropped 2; count of bases not matched to a gene: 10. The CDR3 region is CASSPNTGAGAYNEQFF. For the CDR3, the DNA is TGTGCCAGCTCACCGAACACAGGGGCCGGGGCCTACAATGAGCAGTTCTTC.

This chain connects TRBV5-1 to TRBJ2-5, with D perhaps matching TRBD2 (6 bases). The CDR3 extends over 13 amino acids. CDR1 and CDR2 from the germline V gene are SGHRS and YFSETQ. Trimming shortened V by 6 bases and J by 3 bases, and 12 bases separated the two germline ends. The CDR3: CASTTPGEETQYF. The CDR3 DNA follows: TGCGCCAGCACCACTCCGGGAGAAGAGACCCAGTACTTC.